The sequence of this TCR beta chain was determined in a study of regulatory T cells in long-lasting Graves disease (dated by TCRdb to the early 2020s). With regard to the full study: Persistent Graves' disease was defined as antithyroid drug treatment for over 5 years with persistently positive TSH receptor autoantibodies. The study took place in China and was registered as a clinical trial. Persistent Graves' disease patients were compared with newly diagnosed Graves' disease patients by peripheral blood TCR sequencing and RNA sequencing. On average, persistent Graves' disease patients in the clinical cohort had been on antithyroid drugs for around ten years. A total of 35 or so samples were covered by TCR sequencing, comprising approximately 13 persistent and around 20 newly diagnosed Graves' disease patients.

Comment on this clonotype: Its antigen target is currently unknown. As the CDR3 is not closed by the conserved phenylalanine or tryptophan, this likely results from a read error.

The germline V gene (reference sequence) provides CDR1 MNHEY and CDR2 SMNVEV. The CDR3 spans 13 residues, counting both ends. Only the CDR3 portion is preserved as DNA: 39 bases, with reading frame beginning at the first base. V loses 4 bases of germline sequence and J loses 4 bases, and the interval between the two ends is 10 bases. What the time point label conveys for this sample: persistent/refractory GD, antithyroid drugs over 5 years with positive TRAb. For both TCR sequencing and RNA sequencing, RNA was extracted from PBMCs using TRIzol. Graves' disease was diagnosed according to American Thyroid Association guidelines. Patients for the study were recruited at an endocrinology department in Xi'an, China. Each patient gave approximately 9 milliliters of peripheral blood, collected in an EDTA anticoagulant tube. Ficoll Paque Plus density gradient separation was used to isolate PBMCs, and no further T cell sorting was done. An Agilent 2100 Bioanalyzer and agarose gel were used to check RNA quality, and a NanoDrop 2000 was used to measure RNA concentration.

Overall study results and their limits: Compared with newly diagnosed patients, persistent Graves' disease patients had lower TCR Shannon entropy and fewer highly expanded clones, which suggests clonal expansion. Only the TCR beta chain was sequenced and analyzed. As a limitation, the authors acknowledged that the small sample size may reduce accuracy. Because the primary lesion, thyroid tissue, could not be accessed, the study looked at peripheral blood alone. Persistent patients shared more public clonotypes among themselves (around 3,000) than newly diagnosed patients did (about 970). Persistent disease showed preferential use of TRBV28, TRBJ1-2 and TRBJ2-5, whereas newly diagnosed disease favored TRBV20-1 and TRBJ2-1.

Library method: multiplex PCR. The run used an Illumina HiSeq 4000. CDR3 regions were amplified by Arm-PCR with iRepertoire HTBI primers to construct TCR beta libraries. Before sequencing, the PCR products underwent gel purification. The original pipeline was this. Gene usage analysis of CDR3 amino acid clonotypes used the 60 to 80 TRBV and some 13 TRBJ segments found across samples. Filtered high-quality paired reads were merged into contigs using COPE and FqMerger. BLAST was used to align contigs to the IMGT TRBV, TRBD and TRBJ reference genes, and CDR3 was defined following IMGT. Clonotypes above 0.1% frequency were classified as highly expanded clones. Shannon entropy served as the measure of repertoire diversity, while the Gini coefficient captured V-J evenness. A clonotype found in more than one individual was treated as public. TCRdb cleaned the public reads at Q25 with fastp, built clones with MiXCR and kept in-frame beta chains. Merged by CDR3 protein, the rows form single entries marked with the most common genes and DNA. For this entry, the V and J calls and clone size follow TCRdb and not the study's own pipeline. The sample profile shows more than 300,000 distinct CDR3 sequences; approximately 23% of them were found once. The top ten clonotypes cover less than 30% of the sample.

In this chain, TRBV27 is recombined with TRBJ1-1; TRBD1 is perhaps the D gene, given 5 matching bases. The sequence was collected from a middle-aged woman with Graves disease. Donor details come from another sample of the same person, matched by shared clones. The material was peripheral blood mononuclear cells (PBMCs), obtained when the disease was refractory, from a patient treated with antithyroid drugs. In nucleotide form, the sequence is TGTGCCAGCAGTTCTAGGAGGGGCACTGAAGCTTTCCTT. Its amino acids are CASSSRRGTEAFL.